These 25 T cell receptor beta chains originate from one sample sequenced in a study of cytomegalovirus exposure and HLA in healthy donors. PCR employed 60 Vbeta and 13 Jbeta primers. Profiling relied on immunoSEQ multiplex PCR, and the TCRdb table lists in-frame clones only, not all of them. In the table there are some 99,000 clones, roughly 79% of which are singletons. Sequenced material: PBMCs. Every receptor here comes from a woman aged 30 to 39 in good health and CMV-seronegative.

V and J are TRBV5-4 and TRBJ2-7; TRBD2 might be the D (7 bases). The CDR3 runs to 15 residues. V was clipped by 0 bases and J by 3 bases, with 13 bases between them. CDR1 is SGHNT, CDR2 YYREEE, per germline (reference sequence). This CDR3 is CASSLGRGGIYEQYF. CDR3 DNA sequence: TGTGCCAGCAGCTTGGGAAGGGGGGGGATCTACGAGCAGTACTTC.

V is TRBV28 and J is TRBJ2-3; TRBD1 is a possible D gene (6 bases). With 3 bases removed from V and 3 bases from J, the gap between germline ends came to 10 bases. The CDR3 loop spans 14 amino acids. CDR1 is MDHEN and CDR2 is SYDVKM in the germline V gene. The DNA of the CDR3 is TGTGCCAGCAGTTTTTTACAGGGAACAGATACGCAGTATTTT. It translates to CASSFLQGTDTQYF. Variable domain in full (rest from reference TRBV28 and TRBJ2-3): DVKVTQSSRYLVKRTGEKVFLECVQDMDHENMFWYRQDPGLGLRLIYFSYDVKMKEKGDIPEGYSVSREKKERFSLILESASTNQTSMYLCASSFLQGTDTQYFGPGTRLTVL.

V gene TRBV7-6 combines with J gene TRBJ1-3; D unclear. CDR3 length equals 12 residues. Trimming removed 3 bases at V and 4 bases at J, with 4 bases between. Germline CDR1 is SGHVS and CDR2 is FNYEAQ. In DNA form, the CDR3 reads TGTGCCAGCAGCTTTTCGGGAAACACCATATATTTT. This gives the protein CASSFSGNTIYF.

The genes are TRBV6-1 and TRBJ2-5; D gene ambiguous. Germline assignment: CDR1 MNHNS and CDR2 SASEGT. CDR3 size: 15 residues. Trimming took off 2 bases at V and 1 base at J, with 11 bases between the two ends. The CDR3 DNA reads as TGTGCCAGCAGTGAATTGTCCACAAGCCAAGAGACCCAGTACTTC. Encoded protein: CASSELSTSQETQYF.

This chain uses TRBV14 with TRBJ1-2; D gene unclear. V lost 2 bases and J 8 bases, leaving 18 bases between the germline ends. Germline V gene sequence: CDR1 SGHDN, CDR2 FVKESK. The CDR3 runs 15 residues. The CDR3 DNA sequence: TGTGCCAGCAGCCAATATCCCCCGGAGTTGTGCGGCTACACCTTC. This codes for CASSQYPPELCGYTF.

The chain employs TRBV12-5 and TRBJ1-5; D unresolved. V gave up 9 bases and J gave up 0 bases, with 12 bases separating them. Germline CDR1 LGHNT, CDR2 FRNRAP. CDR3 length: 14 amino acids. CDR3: CASAGSNSNQPQHF. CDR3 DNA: TGTGCTAGCGCCGGGAGCAATAGCAATCAGCCCCAGCATTTT.

The CDR3 protein is CASSHRTHRHEQYF. Here the CDR3 DNA reads TGTGCCAGCAGCCACCGGACTCATCGACACGAGCAGTACTTC. The chain employs TRBV14 and TRBJ2-5; possible D gene TRBD2, 5 bases. Judging by the DNA end, TRBJ2-7 fits better; the J call may be wrong. Per the germline V gene, CDR1 is SGHDN and CDR2 is FVKESK. The CDR3 extends over 14 amino acids.

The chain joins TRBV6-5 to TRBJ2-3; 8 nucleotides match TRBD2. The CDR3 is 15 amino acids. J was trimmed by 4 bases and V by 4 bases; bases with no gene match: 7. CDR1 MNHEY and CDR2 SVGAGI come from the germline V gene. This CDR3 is CASSFREGPADTQYF. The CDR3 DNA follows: TGTGCCAGCAGTTTTCGGGAGGGCCCGGCAGATACGCAGTATTTT.

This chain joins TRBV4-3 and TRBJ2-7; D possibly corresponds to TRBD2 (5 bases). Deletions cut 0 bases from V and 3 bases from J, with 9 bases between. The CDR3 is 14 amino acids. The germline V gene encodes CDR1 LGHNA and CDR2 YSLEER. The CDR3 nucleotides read TGCGCCAGCAGCCAAGACGGGGTATTCTACGAGCAGTACTTC. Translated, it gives CASSQDGVFYEQYF.

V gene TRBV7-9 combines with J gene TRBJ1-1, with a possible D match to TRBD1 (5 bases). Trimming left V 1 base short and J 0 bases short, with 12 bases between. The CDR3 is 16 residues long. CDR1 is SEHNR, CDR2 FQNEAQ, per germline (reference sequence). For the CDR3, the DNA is TGTGCCAGCAGCTTAGGACAGCCAGCTATGAACACTGAAGCTTTCTTT. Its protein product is CASSLGQPAMNTEAFF.

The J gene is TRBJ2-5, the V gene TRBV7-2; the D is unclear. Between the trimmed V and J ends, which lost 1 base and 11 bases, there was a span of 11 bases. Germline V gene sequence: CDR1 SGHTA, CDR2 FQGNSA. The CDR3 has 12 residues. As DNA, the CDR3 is TGTGCCAGCAGCTTAGGCTACGAGGAGCAGTACTTC. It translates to CASSLGYEEQYF.

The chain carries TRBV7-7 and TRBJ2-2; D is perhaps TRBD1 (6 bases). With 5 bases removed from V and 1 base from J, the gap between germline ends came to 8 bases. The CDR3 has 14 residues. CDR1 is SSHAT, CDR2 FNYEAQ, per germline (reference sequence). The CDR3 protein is CASSRDKNTGELFF. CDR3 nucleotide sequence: TGTGCCAGCAGCCGGGACAAGAACACCGGGGAGCTGTTTTTT.

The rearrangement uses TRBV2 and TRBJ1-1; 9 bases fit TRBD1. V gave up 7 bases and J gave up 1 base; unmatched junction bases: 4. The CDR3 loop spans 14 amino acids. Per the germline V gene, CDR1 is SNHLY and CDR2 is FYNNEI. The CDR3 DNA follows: TGTGCCAGCACACCGGGACAGGGGAACACTGAAGCTTTCTTT. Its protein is CASTPGQGNTEAFF.

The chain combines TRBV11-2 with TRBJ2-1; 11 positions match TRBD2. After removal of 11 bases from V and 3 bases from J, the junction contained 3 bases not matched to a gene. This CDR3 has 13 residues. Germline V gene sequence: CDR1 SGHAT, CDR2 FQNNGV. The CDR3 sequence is CARGTSGYNEQFF. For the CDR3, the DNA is TGTGCCCGTGGGACTAGCGGCTACAATGAGCAGTTCTTC.

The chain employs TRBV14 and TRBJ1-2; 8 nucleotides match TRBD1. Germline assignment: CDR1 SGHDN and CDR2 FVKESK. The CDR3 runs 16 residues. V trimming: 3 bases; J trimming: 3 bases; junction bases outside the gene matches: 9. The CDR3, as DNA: TGTGCCAGCAGCCACCACCTTGGACAGGGTGACTATGGCTACACCTTC. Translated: CASSHHLGQGDYGYTF.

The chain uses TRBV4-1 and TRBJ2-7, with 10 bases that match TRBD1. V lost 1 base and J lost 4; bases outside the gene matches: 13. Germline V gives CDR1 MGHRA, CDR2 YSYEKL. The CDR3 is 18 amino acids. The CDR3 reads CASSQGQGAASGRYEQYF. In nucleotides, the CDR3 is TGCGCCAGCAGCCAAGGACAGGGGGCGGCCTCGGGACGTTACGAGCAGTACTTC.

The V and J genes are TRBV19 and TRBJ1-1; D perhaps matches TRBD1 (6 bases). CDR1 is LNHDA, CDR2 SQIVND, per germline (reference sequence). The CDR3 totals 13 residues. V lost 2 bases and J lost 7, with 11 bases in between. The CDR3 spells CASSITRDNEAFF. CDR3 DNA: TGTGCCAGTAGTATAACCCGGGACAATGAAGCTTTCTTT.

CDR3 loop: CASSLDRGVGGNQPQHF. The CDR3 DNA is TGTGCCAGCAGTTTAGACAGGGGGGTTGGTGGCAATCAGCCCCAGCATTTT. J is TRBJ1-5 and V is TRBV28; 9 nucleotides match TRBD1. The junction had 7 bases not matched to a gene; V was cut back by 2 bases and J by 2 bases. Looked up from germline, CDR1 is MDHEN and CDR2 is SYDVKM. The CDR3 consists of 17 residues.

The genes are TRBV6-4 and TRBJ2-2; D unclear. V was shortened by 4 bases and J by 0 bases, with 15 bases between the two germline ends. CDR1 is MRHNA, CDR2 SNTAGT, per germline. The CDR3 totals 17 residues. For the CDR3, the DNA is TGTGCCAGCAGTGTGAGGTCCACCCTCGCGAACACCGGGGAGCTGTTTTTT. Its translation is CASSVRSTLANTGELFF.

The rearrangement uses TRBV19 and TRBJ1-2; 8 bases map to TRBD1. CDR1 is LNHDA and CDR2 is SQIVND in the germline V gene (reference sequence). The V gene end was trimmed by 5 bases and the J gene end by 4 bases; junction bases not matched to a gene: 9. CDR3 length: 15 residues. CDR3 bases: TGTGCCAGTAGTGGGGGCCCAGGGGGCGGCTATGGCTACACCTTC. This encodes CASSGGPGGGYGYTF. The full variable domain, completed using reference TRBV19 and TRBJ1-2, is DGGITQSPKYLFRKEGQNVTLSCEQNLNHDAMYWYRQDPGQGLRLIYYSQIVNDFQKGDIAEGYSVSREKKESFPLTVTSAQKNPTAFYLCASSGGPGGGYGYTFGSGTRLTVV.

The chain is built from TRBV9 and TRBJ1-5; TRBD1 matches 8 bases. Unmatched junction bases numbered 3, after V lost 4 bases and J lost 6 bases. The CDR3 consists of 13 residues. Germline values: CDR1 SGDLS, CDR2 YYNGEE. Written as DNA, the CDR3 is TGTGCCAGCAGCTCGACAGGGGTTCAGCCCCAGCATTTT. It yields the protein CASSSTGVQPQHF.

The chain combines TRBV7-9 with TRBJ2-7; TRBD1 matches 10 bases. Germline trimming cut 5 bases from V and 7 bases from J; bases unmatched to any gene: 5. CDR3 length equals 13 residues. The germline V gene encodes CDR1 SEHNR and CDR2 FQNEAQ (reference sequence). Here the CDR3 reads CASSRQGAWEQYF. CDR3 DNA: TGTGCCAGCAGCAGACAGGGGGCTTGGGAGCAGTACTTC.

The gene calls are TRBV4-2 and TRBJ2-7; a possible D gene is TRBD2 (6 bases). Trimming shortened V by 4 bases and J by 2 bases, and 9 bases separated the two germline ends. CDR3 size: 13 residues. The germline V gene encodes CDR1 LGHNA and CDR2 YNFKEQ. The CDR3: CASSPRRAYEQYF. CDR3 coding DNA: TGTGCCAGCAGCCCGAGGAGGGCCTACGAGCAGTACTTC.

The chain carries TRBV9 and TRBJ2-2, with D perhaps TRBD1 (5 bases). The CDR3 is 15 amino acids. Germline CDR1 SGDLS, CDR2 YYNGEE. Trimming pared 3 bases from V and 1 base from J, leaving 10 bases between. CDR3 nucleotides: TGTGCCAGCAGCGAACGTGGACAGAACACCGGGGAGCTGTTTTTT. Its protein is CASSERGQNTGELFF.

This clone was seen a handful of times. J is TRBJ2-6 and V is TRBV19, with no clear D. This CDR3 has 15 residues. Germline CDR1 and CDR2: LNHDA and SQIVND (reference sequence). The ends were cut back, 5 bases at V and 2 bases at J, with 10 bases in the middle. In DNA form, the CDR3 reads TGTGCCAGTAGTCCGTTTTTTCCTGGGGCCAACGTCCTGACTTTC. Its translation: CASSPFFPGANVLTF.